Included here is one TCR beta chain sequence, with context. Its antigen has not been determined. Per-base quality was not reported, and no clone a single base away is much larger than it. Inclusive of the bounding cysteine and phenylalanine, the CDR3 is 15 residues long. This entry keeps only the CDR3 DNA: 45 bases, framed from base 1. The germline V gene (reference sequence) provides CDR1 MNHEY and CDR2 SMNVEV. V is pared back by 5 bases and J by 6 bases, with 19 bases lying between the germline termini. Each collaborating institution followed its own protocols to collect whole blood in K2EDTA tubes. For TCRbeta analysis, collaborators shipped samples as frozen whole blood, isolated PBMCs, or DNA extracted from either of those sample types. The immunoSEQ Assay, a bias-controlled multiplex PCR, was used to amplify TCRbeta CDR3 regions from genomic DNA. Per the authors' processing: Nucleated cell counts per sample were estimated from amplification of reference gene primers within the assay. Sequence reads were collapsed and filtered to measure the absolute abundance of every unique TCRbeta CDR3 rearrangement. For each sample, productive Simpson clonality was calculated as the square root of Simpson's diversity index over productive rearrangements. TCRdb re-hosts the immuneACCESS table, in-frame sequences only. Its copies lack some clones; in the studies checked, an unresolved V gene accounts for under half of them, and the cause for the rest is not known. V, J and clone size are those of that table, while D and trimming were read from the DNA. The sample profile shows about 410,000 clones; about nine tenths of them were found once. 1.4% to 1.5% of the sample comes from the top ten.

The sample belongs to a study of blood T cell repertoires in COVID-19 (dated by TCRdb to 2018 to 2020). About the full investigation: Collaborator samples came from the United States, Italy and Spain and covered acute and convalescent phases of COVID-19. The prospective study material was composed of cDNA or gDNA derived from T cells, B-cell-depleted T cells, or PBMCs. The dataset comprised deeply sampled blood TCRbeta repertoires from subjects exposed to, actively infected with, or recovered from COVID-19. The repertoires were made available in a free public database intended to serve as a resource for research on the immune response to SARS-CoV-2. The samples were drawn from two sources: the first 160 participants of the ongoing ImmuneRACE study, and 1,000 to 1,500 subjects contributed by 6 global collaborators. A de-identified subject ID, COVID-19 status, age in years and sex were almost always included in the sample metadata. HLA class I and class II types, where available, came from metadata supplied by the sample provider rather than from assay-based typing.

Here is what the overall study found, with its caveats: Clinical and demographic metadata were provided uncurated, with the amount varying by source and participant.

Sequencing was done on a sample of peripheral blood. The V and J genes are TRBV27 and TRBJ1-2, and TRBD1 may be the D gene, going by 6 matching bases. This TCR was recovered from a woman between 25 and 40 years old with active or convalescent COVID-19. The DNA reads TGTGCCAGCAGTCCCGAGTTGAGGGGGAGTAATGGCTACACCTTC. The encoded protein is CASSPELRGSNGYTF.